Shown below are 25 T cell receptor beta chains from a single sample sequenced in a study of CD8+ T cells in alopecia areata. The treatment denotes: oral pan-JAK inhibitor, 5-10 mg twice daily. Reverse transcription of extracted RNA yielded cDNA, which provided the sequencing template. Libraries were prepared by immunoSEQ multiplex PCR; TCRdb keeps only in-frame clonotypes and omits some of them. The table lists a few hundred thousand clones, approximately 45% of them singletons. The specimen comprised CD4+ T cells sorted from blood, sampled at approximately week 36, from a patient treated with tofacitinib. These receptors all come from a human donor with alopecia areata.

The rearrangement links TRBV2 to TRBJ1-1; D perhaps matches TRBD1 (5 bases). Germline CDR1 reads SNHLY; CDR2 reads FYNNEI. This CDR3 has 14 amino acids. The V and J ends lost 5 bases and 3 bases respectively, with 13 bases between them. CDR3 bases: TGTGCCAGCAGTCCGGGACGGGGTTACACTGAAGCTTTCTTT. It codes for CASSPGRGYTEAFF.

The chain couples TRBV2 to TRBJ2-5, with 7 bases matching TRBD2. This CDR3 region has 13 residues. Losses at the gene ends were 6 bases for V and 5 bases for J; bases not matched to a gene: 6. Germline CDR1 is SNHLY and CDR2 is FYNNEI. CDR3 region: CASSQRGRETQYF. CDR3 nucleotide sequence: TGTGCCAGCAGCCAGCGGGGCCGCGAGACCCAGTACTTC.

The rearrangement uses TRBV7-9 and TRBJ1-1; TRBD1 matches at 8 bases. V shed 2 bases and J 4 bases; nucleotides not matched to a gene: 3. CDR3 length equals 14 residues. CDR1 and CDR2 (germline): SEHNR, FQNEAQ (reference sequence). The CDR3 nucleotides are TGTGCCAGCAGCTTAAACAGGGGGATCACTGAAGCTTTCTTT. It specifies CASSLNRGITEAFF.

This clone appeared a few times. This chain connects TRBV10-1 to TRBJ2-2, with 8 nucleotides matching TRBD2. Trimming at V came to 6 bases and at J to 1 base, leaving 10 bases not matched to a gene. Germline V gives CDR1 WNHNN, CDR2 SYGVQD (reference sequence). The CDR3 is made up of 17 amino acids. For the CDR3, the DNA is TGCGCCAGCAGCCAATTTCTAAGCGGGAGGAACACCGGGGAGCTGTTTTTT. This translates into CASSQFLSGRNTGELFF.

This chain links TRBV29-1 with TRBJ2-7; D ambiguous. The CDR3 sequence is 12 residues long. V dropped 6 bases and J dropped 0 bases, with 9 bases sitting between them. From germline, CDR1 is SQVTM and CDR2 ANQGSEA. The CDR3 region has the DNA TGCAGCGTCTTCTGGATCTCCTACGAGCAGTACTTC. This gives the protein CSVFWISYEQYF.

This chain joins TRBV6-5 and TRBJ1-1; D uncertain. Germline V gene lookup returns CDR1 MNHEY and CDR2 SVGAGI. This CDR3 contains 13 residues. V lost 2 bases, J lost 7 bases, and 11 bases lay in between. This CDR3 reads CASSYVSGDEAFF. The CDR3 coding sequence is TGTGCCAGCAGTTACGTGTCAGGTGATGAAGCTTTCTTT.

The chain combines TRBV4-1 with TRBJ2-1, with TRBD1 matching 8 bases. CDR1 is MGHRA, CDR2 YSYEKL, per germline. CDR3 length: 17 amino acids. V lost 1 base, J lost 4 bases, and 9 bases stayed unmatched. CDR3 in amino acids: CASSQGAGGGRYNEQFF. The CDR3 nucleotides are TGCGCCAGCAGCCAAGGGGCAGGGGGCGGAAGGTACAATGAGCAGTTCTTC.

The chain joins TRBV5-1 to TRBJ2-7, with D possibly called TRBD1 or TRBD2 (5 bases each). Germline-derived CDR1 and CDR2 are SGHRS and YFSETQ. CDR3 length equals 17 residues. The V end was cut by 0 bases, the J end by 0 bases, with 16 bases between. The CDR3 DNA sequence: TGCGCCAGCAGCTTGGGTAATTTGAGAGGGGCCTCCTACGAGCAGTACTTC. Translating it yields CASSLGNLRGASYEQYF.

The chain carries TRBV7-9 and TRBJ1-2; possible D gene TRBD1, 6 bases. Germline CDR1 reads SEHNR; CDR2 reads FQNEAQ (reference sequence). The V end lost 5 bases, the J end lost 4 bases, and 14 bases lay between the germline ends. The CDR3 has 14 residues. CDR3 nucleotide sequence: TGTGCCAGCAGCCCCTACAGGGATGGCTATGGCTACACCTTC. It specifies CASSPYRDGYGYTF.

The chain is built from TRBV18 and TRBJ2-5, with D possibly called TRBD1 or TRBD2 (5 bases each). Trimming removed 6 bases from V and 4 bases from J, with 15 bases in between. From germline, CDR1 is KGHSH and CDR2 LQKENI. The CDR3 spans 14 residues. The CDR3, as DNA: TGTGCCAGCTCCGTCGGGGCAAGGGGAGAGACCCAGTACTTC. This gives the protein CASSVGARGETQYF.

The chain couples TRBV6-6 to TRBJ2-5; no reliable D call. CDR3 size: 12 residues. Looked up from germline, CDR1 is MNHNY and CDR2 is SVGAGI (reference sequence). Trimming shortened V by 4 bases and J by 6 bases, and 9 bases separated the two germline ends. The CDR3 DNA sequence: TGTGCCAGCAGTTCCTTGTCGCAGACCCAGTACTTC. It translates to CASSSLSQTQYF.

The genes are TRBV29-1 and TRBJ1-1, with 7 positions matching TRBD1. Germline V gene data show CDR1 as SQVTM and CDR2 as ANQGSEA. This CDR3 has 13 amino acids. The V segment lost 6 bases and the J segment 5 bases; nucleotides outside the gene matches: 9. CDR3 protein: CSVLTGLGTEAFF. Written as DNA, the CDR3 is TGCAGCGTCTTGACAGGGTTGGGAACTGAAGCTTTCTTT.

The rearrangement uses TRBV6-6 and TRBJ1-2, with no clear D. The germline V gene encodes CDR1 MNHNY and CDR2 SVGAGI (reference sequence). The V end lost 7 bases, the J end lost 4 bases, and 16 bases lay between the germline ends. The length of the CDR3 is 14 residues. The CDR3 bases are TGTGCCAGCACTCTACCCGGTGGTCTCTATGGCTACACCTTC. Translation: CASTLPGGLYGYTF.

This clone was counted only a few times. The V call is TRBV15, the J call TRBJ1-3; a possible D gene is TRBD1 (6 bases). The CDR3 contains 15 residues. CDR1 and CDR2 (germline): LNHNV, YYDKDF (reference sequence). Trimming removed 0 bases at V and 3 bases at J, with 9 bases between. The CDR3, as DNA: TGTGCCACCAGCAGAGACAGGGGTCGTGGAAACACCATATATTTT. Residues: CATSRDRGRGNTIYF.

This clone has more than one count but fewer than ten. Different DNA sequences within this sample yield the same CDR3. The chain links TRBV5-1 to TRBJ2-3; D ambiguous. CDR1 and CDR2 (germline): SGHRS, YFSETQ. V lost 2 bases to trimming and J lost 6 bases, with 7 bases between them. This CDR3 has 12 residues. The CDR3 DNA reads TGCGCCAGCAGCTTTTCCTCTGATACGCAGTATTTT. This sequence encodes CASSFSSDTQYF.

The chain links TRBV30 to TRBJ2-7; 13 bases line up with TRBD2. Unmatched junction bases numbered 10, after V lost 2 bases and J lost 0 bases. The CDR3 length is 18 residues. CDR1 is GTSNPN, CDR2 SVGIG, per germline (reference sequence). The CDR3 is CAWSKAQGTSGASYEQYF. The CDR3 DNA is TGTGCCTGGAGTAAAGCCCAAGGGACTAGCGGGGCCTCCTACGAGCAGTACTTC.

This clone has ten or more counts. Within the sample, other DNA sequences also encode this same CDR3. The CDR3 DNA is TGTGCCAGCAGTTTATCTCCCAGGGTGAACTATGGCTACACCTTC. This codes for CASSLSPRVNYGYTF. The chain joins TRBV27 to TRBJ1-2, with D tentatively TRBD1 (5 bases). CDR3 length equals 15 residues. Germline-derived CDR1 and CDR2 are MNHEY and SMNVEV (reference sequence). Trimming took off 0 bases at V and 2 bases at J, with 10 bases between the two ends.

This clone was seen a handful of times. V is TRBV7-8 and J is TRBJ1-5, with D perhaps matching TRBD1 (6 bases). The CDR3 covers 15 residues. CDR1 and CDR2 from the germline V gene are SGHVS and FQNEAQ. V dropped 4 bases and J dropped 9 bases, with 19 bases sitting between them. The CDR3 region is CASSSRPTGRGPQHF. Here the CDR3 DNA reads TGTGCCAGCAGCTCAAGGCCCACAGGGCGAGGGCCCCAGCATTTT.

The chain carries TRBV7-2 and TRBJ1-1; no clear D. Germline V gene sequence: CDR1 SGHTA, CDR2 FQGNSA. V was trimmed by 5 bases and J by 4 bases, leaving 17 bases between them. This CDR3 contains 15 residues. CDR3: CASSTDASAGTEAFF. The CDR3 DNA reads TGTGCCAGCAGCACTGACGCAAGTGCCGGCACTGAAGCTTTCTTT.

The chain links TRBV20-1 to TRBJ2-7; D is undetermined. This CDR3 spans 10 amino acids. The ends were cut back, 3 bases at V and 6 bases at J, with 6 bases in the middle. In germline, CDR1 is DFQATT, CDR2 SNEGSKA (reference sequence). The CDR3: CSASEVEQYF. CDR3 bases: TGCAGTGCTAGCGAGGTCGAGCAGTACTTC.

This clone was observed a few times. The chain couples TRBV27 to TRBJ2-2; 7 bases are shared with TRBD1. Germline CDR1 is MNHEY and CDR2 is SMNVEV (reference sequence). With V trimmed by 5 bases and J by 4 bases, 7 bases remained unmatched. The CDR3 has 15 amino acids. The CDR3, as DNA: TGTGCCAGCAGTCCTGGACAGGCCGCCACCGGGGAGCTGTTTTTT. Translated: CASSPGQAATGELFF.

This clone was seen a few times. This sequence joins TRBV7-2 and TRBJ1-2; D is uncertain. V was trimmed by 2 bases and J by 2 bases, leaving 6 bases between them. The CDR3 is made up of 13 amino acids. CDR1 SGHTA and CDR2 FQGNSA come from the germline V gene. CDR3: CASSLTFNYGYTF. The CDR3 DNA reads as TGTGCCAGCAGCTTAACCTTCAACTATGGCTACACCTTC.

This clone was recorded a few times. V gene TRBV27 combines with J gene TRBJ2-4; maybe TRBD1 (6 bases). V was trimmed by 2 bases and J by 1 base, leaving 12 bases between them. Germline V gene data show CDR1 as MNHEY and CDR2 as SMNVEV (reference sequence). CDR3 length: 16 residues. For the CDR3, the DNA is TGTGCCAGCAGTTTAACCAGCACAGGGGCCAAAAACATTCAGTACTTC. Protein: CASSLTSTGAKNIQYF.

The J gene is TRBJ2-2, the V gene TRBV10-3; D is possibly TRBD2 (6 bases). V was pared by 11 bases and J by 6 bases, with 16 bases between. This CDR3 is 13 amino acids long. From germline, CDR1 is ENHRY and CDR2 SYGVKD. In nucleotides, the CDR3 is TGTGCCGTTGGTCTACTAGCACCCGGGGAGCTGTTTTTT. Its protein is CAVGLLAPGELFF.

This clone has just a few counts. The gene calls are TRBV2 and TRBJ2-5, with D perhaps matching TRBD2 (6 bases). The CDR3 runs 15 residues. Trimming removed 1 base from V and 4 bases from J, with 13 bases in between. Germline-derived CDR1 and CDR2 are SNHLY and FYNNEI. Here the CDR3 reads CASSEVPRRGETQYF. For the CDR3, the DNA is TGTGCCAGCAGTGAAGTTCCCCGGAGGGGAGAGACCCAGTACTTC.